This TCR beta chain was captured by sequencing in a study of blood T cells in healthy people across ages. Study results and caveats: Both higher diversity and more naive CD4+ cells marked long-lived donors when set against aged donors.

It was with a sample-barcoded 5' primer and a J-beta primer mix that a second PCR of about 7 to 12 cycles was run. Using its own MiXCR run on the 5' RACE reads, TCRdb lists one record per CDR3 protein. The repertoire holds hundreds of thousands of distinct CDR3 sequences, with about 55% as singletons. For this clonotype: The antigen is unknown.

Germline CDR1 LGHDT, CDR2 YNNKEL (reference sequence). The CDR3 spans 15 residues. This chain joins TRBV3-1 and TRBJ2-5, with TRBD2 matching over 7 bases. The DNA end is a closer match to TRBJ2-7, so the J assignment may be wrong. Sequenced sample: blood. The receptor's source is a man aged 80 or over in good health. In DNA, the CDR3 is TGTGCCAGCAGCCGTGTGGCGGGAGTAATGAACGAGCAGTACTTC. Its translation: CASSRVAGVMNEQYF.